Below, 29 T cell receptor beta chains from the same sample are listed, as sequenced in a study of cytomegalovirus exposure and HLA in healthy donors. Researchers ran the PCR with 60 Vbeta and 13 Jbeta primers. TCRdb's copy holds only in-frame clones and misses some; the assay was immunoSEQ multiplex PCR. Found here are under 150,000 clones, approximately 80% of them singletons; the top ten hold approximately 2.5%. The source material was PBMCs. The receptors originated from a man between 50 and 59 years old in good health and CMV-seronegative.

This clone was picked up one time. The gene calls are TRBV4-2 and TRBJ2-7, with D tentatively TRBD2 (6 bases). Germline V gene lookup returns CDR1 LGHNA and CDR2 YNFKEQ. This CDR3 is built from 13 residues. V dropped 5 bases and J dropped 4 bases, with 12 bases sitting between them. The CDR3 region is CASSFGGTYEQYF. CDR3 in DNA: TGTGCCAGCAGCTTTGGGGGGACGTACGAGCAGTACTTC.

This clone is a singleton in its sample. The CDR3 loop is CASQLGGRTNEKLFF. The CDR3 bases are TGTGCCAGCCAGCTTGGAGGGCGAACTAATGAAAAACTGTTTTTT. The genes are TRBV5-4 and TRBJ1-4; D gene uncertain. Germline V gene lookup returns CDR1 SGHNT and CDR2 YYREEE (reference sequence). Trimming pared 7 bases from V and 1 base from J, leaving 14 bases between. The CDR3 is 15 residues long.

The chain carries TRBV2 and TRBJ1-1; 12 nucleotides line up with TRBD1. Germline CDR1 is SNHLY and CDR2 is FYNNEI. There are 19 residues in the CDR3. V lost 0 bases, J lost 5 bases, and 13 bases stayed unmatched. The CDR3 nucleotides read TGTGCCAGCAGTGAAGCAATAACTGGGACAGGGGGCGTTTGGACTGAAGCTTTCTTT. Its protein product is CASSEAITGTGGVWTEAFF.

The rearrangement uses TRBV5-6 and TRBJ1-2; D gene unclear. Germline CDR1 SGHDT, CDR2 YYEEEE. V shed 0 bases and J shed 0 bases, with 12 bases lying between them. This CDR3 contains 16 residues. The CDR3 loop reads CASSLEIQATNYGYTF. The CDR3 coding sequence is TGTGCCAGCAGCTTGGAAATTCAGGCTACTAACTATGGCTACACCTTC.

V gene TRBV6-1 combines with J gene TRBJ1-4, with no clear D. The V gene lost 3 bases and the J gene lost 4 bases, with 12 bases spanning the gap. Germline values: CDR1 MNHNS, CDR2 SASEGT. The CDR3 runs to 15 residues. CDR3 loop: CASSDYLFGNEKLFF. The DNA for the CDR3 is TGTGCCAGCAGTGATTACCTTTTCGGTAATGAAAAACTGTTTTTT.

This clone was seen a handful of times. V is TRBV18 and J is TRBJ1-3, with TRBD1 as a possible D gene (6 bases). CDR3 length equals 14 residues. Trimming stripped 3 bases from V and 4 bases from J, with 10 bases between. The germline gives CDR1 KGHSH, CDR2 LQKENI. CDR3 DNA: TGTGCCAGCTCACCGGACAGTCCCGGAAACACCATATATTTT. Protein: CASSPDSPGNTIYF.

The count of this clone is one. V is TRBV5-1 and J is TRBJ2-1; D gene unclear. Trimming left V 6 bases short and J 8 bases short, with 9 bases between. Germline V gene sequence: CDR1 SGHRS, CDR2 YFSETQ. This CDR3 comprises 11 residues. Written as DNA, the CDR3 is TGCGCCAGCACCAACGAGTATGAGCAGTTCTTC. Translated, it gives CASTNEYEQFF.

The V call is TRBV5-1, the J call TRBJ2-3; TRBD2 might be the D (6 bases). Trimming stripped 4 bases from V and 1 base from J, with 13 bases between. Per germline, CDR1 SGHRS and CDR2 YFSETQ. This CDR3 is 15 amino acids long. The CDR3 region is CASSPRDSRTDTQYF. The CDR3, as DNA: TGCGCCAGCAGCCCCCGGGACTCCCGCACAGATACGCAGTATTTT.

The genes are TRBV7-2 and TRBJ1-2, with D perhaps TRBD1 (6 bases). The CDR3 runs to 15 residues. CDR1 SGHTA and CDR2 FQGNSA come from the germline V gene. The V end lost 6 bases, the J end lost 0 bases, and 14 bases lay between the germline ends. The CDR3 sequence: CASSNTGRSNYGYTF. CDR3 DNA sequence: TGTGCCAGCAGTAACACAGGGCGGTCTAACTATGGCTACACCTTC. The whole variable domain, filled in from reference TRBV7-2 and TRBJ1-2, reads GAGVSQSPSNKVTEKGKDVELRCDPISGHTALYWYRQSLGQGLEFLIYFQGNSAPDKSGLPSDRFSAERTGGSVSTLTIQRTQQEDSAVYLCASSNTGRSNYGYTFGSGTRLTVV.

The gene calls are TRBV4-2 and TRBJ1-2, with 11 bases matching TRBD1. The J segment lost 8 bases and the V segment lost 3 bases, leaving 8 bases of the junction unmatched. Germline values: CDR1 LGHNA, CDR2 YNFKEQ. The CDR3 runs 15 residues. DNA for the CDR3: TGTGCCAGCAGCCACCCGGGACAGGGGGTCTTGGGCTACACCTTC. Translated: CASSHPGQGVLGYTF.

The rearrangement uses TRBV12-5 and TRBJ1-1, with D possibly being TRBD1 (5 bases). This CDR3 spans 13 amino acids. Germline lookup yields CDR1 LGHNT and CDR2 FRNRAP. V dropped 7 bases and J dropped 1 base, with 10 bases sitting between them. In nucleotides, the CDR3 is TGTGCTAGTGCCCCGCAGGGGAACACTGAAGCTTTCTTT. Its protein is CASAPQGNTEAFF. Based on the CDR3 plus reference TRBV12-5 and TRBJ1-1, the full variable domain is DARVTQTPRHKVTEMGQEVTMRCQPILGHNTVFWYRQTMMQGLELLAYFRNRAPLDDSGMPKDRFSAEMPDATLATLKIQPSEPRDSAVYFCASAPQGNTEAFFGQGTRLTVV.

V gene TRBV5-1 combines with J gene TRBJ2-7; tentatively, D is TRBD1 (6 bases). Germline CDR1 reads SGHRS; CDR2 reads YFSETQ. V lost 0 bases to trimming and J lost 3 bases, with 10 bases between them. The CDR3 spans 14 residues. The CDR3 region is CASSLGQDLYEQYF. The DNA for the CDR3 is TGCGCCAGCAGCTTGGGACAGGATCTCTACGAGCAGTACTTC.

This chain links TRBV11-1 with TRBJ2-7, with D unclear. Germline V lookup: CDR1 SGHAT, CDR2 FQDESV (reference sequence). CDR3 length equals 13 residues. V dropped 2 bases and J dropped 1 base, with 6 bases sitting between them. CDR3 DNA: TGTGCCAGCAGCTTATGGCAGTCCTACGAGCAGTACTTC. Amino acids: CASSLWQSYEQYF.

The chain has TRBV5-1 and TRBJ2-7; 9 bases are shared with TRBD1. V was pared by 4 bases and J by 0 bases, with 5 bases of the junction left unmatched. This CDR3 contains 15 residues. The germline gives CDR1 SGHRS, CDR2 YFSETQ. This chain's CDR3 is CASSTGTGRSYEQYF. The CDR3 DNA follows: TGCGCCAGCAGCACCGGGACAGGGCGCTCCTACGAGCAGTACTTC.

This rearrangement joins TRBV2 to TRBJ1-5; D unclear. The CDR3 covers 13 residues. Germline values: CDR1 SNHLY, CDR2 FYNNEI. V was trimmed by 4 bases and J by 6 bases, leaving 10 bases between them. The CDR3, as DNA: TGTGCCAGCAGTGCCCTCCTCGGTCAGCCCCAGCATTTT. Translation gives CASSALLGQPQHF.

This chain connects TRBV6-5 to TRBJ2-2; D unclear. The length of the CDR3 is 13 residues. V lost 2 bases and J lost 5, with 6 bases in between. The germline CDR1 and CDR2 sequences are MNHEY and SVGAGI. DNA of the CDR3: TGTGCCAGCAGTTACACGGAGACCGGGGAGCTGTTTTTT. Amino acids: CASSYTETGELFF.

The genes are TRBV10-2 and TRBJ1-3; D not certain. This CDR3 has 14 residues. The V gene lost 9 bases and the J gene lost 0 bases, with 12 bases spanning the gap. The germline V gene encodes CDR1 WSHSY and CDR2 SAAADI. CDR3 region: CASFSPSSGNTIYF. CDR3 sequence (DNA): TGCGCCAGTTTCTCCCCGAGCTCTGGAAACACCATATATTTT.

The V gene is TRBV9, the J gene TRBJ1-2, with a weak D call TRBD1 (6 bases). Germline lookup yields CDR1 SGDLS and CDR2 YYNGEE. The germline V and J ends were trimmed by 5 bases and 6 bases, with 11 bases remaining between them. This CDR3 comprises 12 residues. The CDR3 DNA sequence: TGTGCCAGCAGTGCGGACAGCCATGGCTACACCTTC. The encoded protein is CASSADSHGYTF.

There are a few counts of this clone. The CDR3 reads CASSLNLAGGLETQYF. For the CDR3, the DNA is TGTGCCAGCAGCTTAAATCTAGCGGGGGGGTTGGAGACCCAGTACTTC. The V and J genes are TRBV7-9 and TRBJ2-5; TRBD2 matches at 12 bases. The CDR3 extends over 16 amino acids. Losses at the gene ends were 2 bases for V and 5 bases for J; bases not matched to a gene: 6. Germline-derived CDR1 and CDR2 are SEHNR and FQNEAQ (reference sequence).

The chain uses TRBV6-5 and TRBJ2-1; 7 bases map to TRBD1. The V gene's germline CDR1 is MNHEY and CDR2 SVGAGI. The CDR3 length is 12 residues. Trimming took 6 bases from V and 6 from J; bases not matched to a gene: 2. Here the CDR3 reads CASRSGGNEQFF. CDR3 bases: TGTGCCAGCAGGTCAGGGGGCAATGAGCAGTTCTTC.

The V and J genes are TRBV6-5 and TRBJ1-5; no clear D. V dropped 2 bases and J dropped 1 base, with 12 bases sitting between them. The CDR3 length is 16 residues. Germline CDR1 is MNHEY and CDR2 is SVGAGI. CDR3 loop: CASSYGSPGSNQPQHF. The CDR3 DNA reads as TGTGCCAGCAGTTACGGATCCCCGGGGAGCAATCAGCCCCAGCATTTT.

V and J are TRBV27 and TRBJ1-6, with 7 nucleotides matching TRBD1. The CDR3 spans 15 residues. V dropped 2 bases and J dropped 7; count of bases not matched to a gene: 5. Per germline, CDR1 MNHEY and CDR2 SMNVEV (reference sequence). DNA of the CDR3: TGTGCCAGCAGTTTAGAGGGGGCGATGAATTCACCCCTCCACTTT. Protein sequence: CASSLEGAMNSPLHF.

The chain links TRBV18 to TRBJ1-4, with a possible D match to TRBD1 (6 bases). Germline V lookup: CDR1 KGHSH, CDR2 LQKENI. V was trimmed by 4 bases and J by 7 bases, leaving 16 bases between them. There are 15 residues in the CDR3. The DNA of the CDR3 is TGTGCCAGCTCACTCGTACAGGGCGAAGGTGAAAAACTGTTTTTT. It translates to CASSLVQGEGEKLFF.

A single count supports this clone. The gene calls are TRBV6-1 and TRBJ1-2; D remains unclear. CDR3 length: 15 residues. V gave up 4 bases and J gave up 4 bases, with 16 bases separating them. Germline V gene sequence: CDR1 MNHNS, CDR2 SASEGT. The CDR3 sequence: CASSGRMAGAYGYTF. In nucleotides, the CDR3 is TGTGCCAGCAGTGGGCGGATGGCGGGTGCCTATGGCTACACCTTC.

The V call is TRBV4-3, the J call TRBJ2-2; D may be TRBD1 (6 bases). V was cut by 0 bases and J by 1 base, with 9 bases left in between. Per germline, CDR1 LGHNA and CDR2 YSLEER. There are 16 residues in the CDR3. CDR3 sequence: CASSQDRGENTGELFF. Here the CDR3 DNA reads TGCGCCAGCAGCCAAGACAGGGGCGAGAACACCGGGGAGCTGTTTTTT.

The CDR3 DNA sequence: TGTGCCAGCTCGGGTGGGGCGGCCTATGGCTACACCTTC. Protein: CASSGGAAYGYTF. The chain carries TRBV18 and TRBJ1-2, with a possible D match to TRBD1 (5 bases). With 6 bases removed from V and 4 bases from J, the gap between germline ends came to 12 bases. Germline V lookup: CDR1 KGHSH, CDR2 LQKENI. The CDR3 consists of 13 residues.

V gene TRBV7-9 combines with J gene TRBJ1-2; D unclear. The CDR3 has 13 amino acids. Germline V gene data show CDR1 as SEHNR and CDR2 as FQNEAQ (reference sequence). The V end lost 5 bases, the J end lost 8 bases, and 15 bases lay between the germline ends. The CDR3, as DNA: TGTGCCAGCAGCCTCCCGGGTTCGGTCGGCTACACCTTC. It encodes CASSLPGSVGYTF.

This clone came up once. The rearrangement joins TRBV2 to TRBJ2-6; the D is unclear. V lost 6 bases, J lost 2 bases, and 8 bases lay in between. Germline CDR1 reads SNHLY; CDR2 reads FYNNEI. The CDR3 is 14 residues long. The CDR3 DNA follows: TGTGCCAGCAGCCCTAGGACTGGGGCCAACGTCCTGACTTTC. It codes for CASSPRTGANVLTF. Looking up the rest from reference TRBV2 and TRBJ2-6 gives the full variable domain: EPEVTQTPSHQVTQMGQEVILRCVPISNHLYFYWYRQILGQKVEFLVSFYNNEISEKSEIFDDQFSVERPDGSNFTLKIRSTKLEDSAMYFCASSPRTGANVLTFGAGSRLTVL.

The DNA for the CDR3 is TGTGCCAGCAGCCCGAGCAGGATAGGCGATGAGCAGTTCTTC. The encoded protein is CASSPSRIGDEQFF. The genes are TRBV7-2 and TRBJ2-1; no firm D call. V lost 5 bases and J 8 bases, leaving 16 bases between the germline ends. CDR3 length: 14 residues. The germline V gene encodes CDR1 SGHTA and CDR2 FQGNSA.